Below are 20 T cell receptor beta chains sequenced from a single sample in a study of CXCR3-negative and CXCR3-positive naive CD8 T cells. The study made its TRB cDNA libraries by 5' RACE, adding UMI labels. After re-calling the 5' RACE reads, TCRdb lists one entry per CDR3 protein, DNA absent. The sample has about 66,000 distinct CDR3 sequences. Material: naive CXCR3- CD8+ T cells from blood. Subset noted: CD45RO-CCR7+CD27+CD95- naive CD8+ T cells lacking CXCR3 (TNR3-). Every receptor here comes from a human donor in good health. Some clones in this sample may be carry-over from other donors' samples.

This chain joins TRBV15 and TRBJ2-6; TCRdb gives TRBD1 as the D gene, but with no DNA this cannot be confirmed. The CDR3 has 14 residues. Per germline, CDR1 LNHNV and CDR2 YYDKDF (reference sequence). CDR3: CATSTPEGANVLTF.

The chain carries TRBV3-1 and TRBJ2-7; TCRdb proposes TRBD2, but this gene call is untestable without DNA. The CDR3 loop spans 16 amino acids. CDR1 is LGHDT and CDR2 is YNNKEL in the germline V gene (reference sequence). CDR3 in amino acids: CASSTLQGGGAYEQYF.

The rearrangement links TRBV7-2 to TRBJ2-5; TCRdb's assignment of TRBD1 cannot be checked, as there is no DNA. This CDR3 region has 16 residues. The germline V gene has CDR1 SGHTA and CDR2 FQGNSA. The CDR3 here is CASSLVSGPYQETQYF. The full variable domain, completed using reference TRBV7-2 and TRBJ2-5, is GAGVSQSPSNKVTEKGKDVELRCDPISGHTALYWYRQSLGQGLEFLIYFQGNSAPDKSGLPSDRFSAERTGGSVSTLTIQRTQQEDSAVYLCASSLVSGPYQETQYFGPGTRLLVL.

The rearrangement uses TRBV28 and TRBJ2-1; TCRdb designates TRBD1, a call that cannot be tested without DNA. This CDR3 spans 14 amino acids. Per the germline V gene, CDR1 is MDHEN and CDR2 is SYDVKM. CDR3 sequence: CASSLSGQTYEQFF.

This chain links TRBV28 with TRBJ2-3; TCRdb indicates TRBD2, and absent DNA this call remains unverified. CDR3 length equals 15 residues. Germline CDR1 is MDHEN and CDR2 is SYDVKM. CDR3 loop: CASSLASGVTDTQYF.

The chain employs TRBV5-4 and TRBJ2-7. This CDR3 region has 13 residues. Germline lookup yields CDR1 SGHNT and CDR2 YYREEE (reference sequence). CDR3 loop: CASSFRDSYEQYF.

This chain joins TRBV6-5 and TRBJ2-4; TCRdb gives TRBD1 as the D gene, but with no DNA this cannot be confirmed. Germline loops: CDR1 MNHEY, CDR2 SVGAGI. The CDR3 has 14 amino acids. The CDR3: CASSYEGRGHIQYF.

V usage is TRBV29-1 and J usage is TRBJ1-2. Germline V gives CDR1 SQVTM, CDR2 ANQGSEA. This CDR3 has 12 amino acids. The CDR3 sequence is CSVEDLGRGYTF. The full variable domain, with the rest looked up from reference TRBV29-1 and TRBJ1-2, is SAVISQKPSRDICQRGTSLTIQCQVDSQVTMMFWYRQQPGQSLTLIATANQGSEATYESGFVIDKFPISRPNLTFSTLTVSNMSPEDSSIYLCSVEDLGRGYTFGSGTRLTVV.

The chain couples TRBV29-1 to TRBJ2-1. The CDR3 covers 14 residues. The germline gives CDR1 SQVTM, CDR2 ANQGSEA. CDR3 residues: CSVETERTYNEQFF.

The rearrangement uses TRBV6-1 and TRBJ2-6. The CDR3 runs 16 residues. The germline V gene has CDR1 MNHNS and CDR2 SASEGT. CDR3 amino acids: CASSELSGSGANVLTF.

The rearrangement joins TRBV12-1 to TRBJ1-1. TRBV12-1 is annotated as a pseudogene. There are 13 residues in the CDR3. CDR3 in amino acids: CASSCPMNTEAFF.

The genes are TRBV29-1 and TRBJ2-1; the D call from TCRdb, TRBD1, cannot be confirmed without DNA. CDR1 is SQVTM, CDR2 ANQGSEA, per germline. The CDR3 is 18 amino acids. The CDR3 sequence: CSVEDTSLDRDPYNEQFF.

This sequence joins TRBV4-3 and TRBJ2-7. CDR1 is LGHNA, CDR2 YSLEER, per germline. CDR3 length equals 15 residues. Here the CDR3 reads CASSPAWGSNYEQYF.

The gene calls are TRBV11-3 and TRBJ2-5; TCRdb's D gene call, TRBD1, goes unchecked for lack of DNA. The length of the CDR3 is 15 residues. Germline CDR1 reads SGHNT; CDR2 reads YENEEA. The chain's CDR3 is CASSSGTGPQETQYF.

This chain uses TRBV15 with TRBJ2-1. The CDR3 runs 14 residues. Germline V gene lookup returns CDR1 LNHNV and CDR2 YYDKDF (reference sequence). The CDR3 protein is CATSHNLEPLEQFF.

The gene calls are TRBV20-1 and TRBJ2-7. The CDR3 extends over 14 amino acids. Germline CDR1 and CDR2: DFQATT and SNEGSKA (reference sequence). The CDR3 region is CSARDLLGSYEQYF.

The CDR3 here is CSASWDRAFEQYF. The gene calls are TRBV20-1 and TRBJ2-7; without DNA, the TCRdb call of TRBD1 cannot be checked. The germline V gene encodes CDR1 DFQATT and CDR2 SNEGSKA (reference sequence). CDR3 length: 13 residues.

The rearrangement uses TRBV27 and TRBJ1-2. CDR3 length equals 15 residues. Germline assignment: CDR1 MNHEY and CDR2 SMNVEV (reference sequence). The CDR3 protein is CASSLSLGGAYGYTF.

The J gene is TRBJ1-1, the V gene TRBV7-3; TCRdb returns TRBD1, unconfirmable since there is no DNA. CDR1 SGHTA and CDR2 FQGTGA come from the germline V gene. The CDR3 extends over 15 amino acids. The CDR3 here is CASSLYPGGGSEAFF.

This sequence joins TRBV20-1 and TRBJ2-7; TCRdb designates TRBD1, a call that cannot be tested without DNA. Germline CDR1 DFQATT, CDR2 SNEGSKA (reference sequence). The CDR3 loop spans 13 amino acids. The CDR3: CSARDRDTYEQYF.